This T cell receptor (beta chain) was captured in a study of T-cell reconstitution after alpha-beta-depleted transplantation in children. Looked up from germline, CDR1 is SNHLY and CDR2 is FYNNEI. CDR3 length equals 12 residues. Trimming removed 6 bases from V and 6 bases from J; junction bases left unmatched: 4. This clonotype was counted at least ten times. Its target is not known. As it was prepared, the TCRbeta library received unique molecular identifiers. TCRdb passed the PCR reads through MiXCR, listing each CDR3 protein once. This table has over 200,000 distinct CDR3 sequences, about 11% appearing once. Study conclusions and caveats: Surviving recipient cells, namely T cells and thymic progenitors, were the source of high day-60 TCRbeta diversity in some patients. By about two months after transplant, alpha-beta T cells reportedly arose from several hundred graft clones that had expanded. When one year had passed after transplant, most T-cell counts and diversity came from newly produced T cells.

Here the sequenced sample was PBMCs, taken before TCRalphabeta/CD19-depleted stem cell transplant. This chain uses TRBV2 with TRBJ1-1; 7 nucleotides align to TRBD1. This clonotype was obtained from a child in the first two years of life with acute myeloid leukemia, due to receive a stem cell transplant. CDR3 DNA sequence: TGTGCCAGCAGGAGACAGGGTCCTGAAGCTTTCTTT. Its protein is CASRRQGPEAFF.